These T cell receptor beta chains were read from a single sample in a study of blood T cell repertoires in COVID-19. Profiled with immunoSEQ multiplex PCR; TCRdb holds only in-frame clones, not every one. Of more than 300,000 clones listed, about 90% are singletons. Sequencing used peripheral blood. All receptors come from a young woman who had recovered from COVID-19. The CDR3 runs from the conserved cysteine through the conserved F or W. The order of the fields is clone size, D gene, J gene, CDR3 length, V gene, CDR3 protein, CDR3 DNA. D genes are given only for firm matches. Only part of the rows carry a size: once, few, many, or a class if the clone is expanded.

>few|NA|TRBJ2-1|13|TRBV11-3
CASSPTGSDEQFF
TGTGCCAGCAGCCCTACCGGGAGCGATGAGCAGTTCTTC
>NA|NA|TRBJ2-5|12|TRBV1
CTSTKSKETQYF
TGCACCAGCACAAAAAGCAAAGAGACCCAGTACTTC
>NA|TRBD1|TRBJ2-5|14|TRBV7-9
CASSRDRPWETQYF
TGTGCCAGCAGCCGGGACAGGCCCTGGGAGACCCAGTACTTC
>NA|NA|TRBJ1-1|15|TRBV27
CASSPRRGMNTEAFF
TGTGCCAGCAGTCCAAGGAGAGGGATGAACACTGAAGCTTTCTTT
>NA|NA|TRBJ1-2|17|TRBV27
CASSLSGGLGIDYGYTF
TGTGCCAGCAGTTTATCCGGGGGGCTTGGTATAGACTATGGCTACACCTTC
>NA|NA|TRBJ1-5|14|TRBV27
CASSLSGAGQPQHF
TGTGCCAGCAGTTTATCAGGGGCTGGACAGCCCCAGCATTTT
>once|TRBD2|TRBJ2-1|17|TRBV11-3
CASSSRLLAGVGNEQFF
TGTGCCAGCAGTTCAAGGTTGCTAGCGGGAGTAGGCAATGAGCAGTTCTTC
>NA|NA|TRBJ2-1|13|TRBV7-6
CASSSTVGNEQFF
TGTGCCAGCAGCTCTACCGTTGGCAATGAGCAGTTCTTC
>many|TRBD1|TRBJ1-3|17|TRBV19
CASNPDRGPHNGNTIYF
TGTGCCAGTAACCCGGACAGGGGGCCCCATAATGGAAACACCATATATTTT
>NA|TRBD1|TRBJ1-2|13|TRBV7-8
CASSTDRVGGYTF
TGTGCCAGCAGCACCGACAGGGTTGGTGGCTACACCTTC
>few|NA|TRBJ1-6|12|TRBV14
CASSQAGGPLHF
TGTGCCAGCAGCCAAGCGGGGGGACCCCTCCACTTT
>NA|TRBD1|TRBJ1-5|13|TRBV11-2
CASSQTGMEPQHF
TGTGCCAGCAGCCAGACAGGGATGGAGCCCCAGCATTTT
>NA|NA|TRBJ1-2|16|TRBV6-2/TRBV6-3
CASSLVRDNILRGYTF
TGTGCCAGCAGTTTAGTAAGGGACAACATTTTACGTGGCTACACCTTC
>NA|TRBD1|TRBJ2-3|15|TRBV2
CASSRTGVGADTQYF
TGTGCCAGCAGCCGGACAGGGGTTGGGGCAGATACGCAGTATTTT
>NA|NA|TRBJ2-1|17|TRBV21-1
CASSILLERELDNEQFF
TGTGCCAGCAGCATCCTGCTGGAGCGGGAGCTGGATAATGAGCAGTTCTTC
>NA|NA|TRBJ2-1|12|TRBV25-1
CASSITGHEQFF
TGTGCCAGCAGTATCACAGGGCATGAGCAGTTCTTC
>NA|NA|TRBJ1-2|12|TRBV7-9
CASSLDSYGYTF
TGTGCCAGCAGCTTAGATAGCTATGGCTACACCTTC
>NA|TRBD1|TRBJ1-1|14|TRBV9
CASSEGGTGTEAFF
TGTGCCAGCAGCGAAGGGGGGACAGGGACGGAAGCTTTCTTT
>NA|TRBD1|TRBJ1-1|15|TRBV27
CASSLSRTGHTEAFF
TGTGCCAGCAGTTTATCGAGGACAGGGCACACTGAAGCTTTCTTT
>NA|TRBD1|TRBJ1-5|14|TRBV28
CAIAGTGFRQPQHF
TGTGCCATCGCCGGGACAGGCTTTCGCCAGCCCCAGCATTTT
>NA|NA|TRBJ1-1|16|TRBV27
CASNLRGPRPNTEAFF
TGTGCCAGCAACTTGCGGGGGCCTCGTCCGAACACTGAAGCTTTCTTT
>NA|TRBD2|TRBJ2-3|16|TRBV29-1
CSVDGLAGEGTDTQYF
TGCAGCGTTGACGGACTAGCGGGAGAGGGCACAGATACGCAGTATTTT
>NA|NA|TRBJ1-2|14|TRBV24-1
CATSEVGVDYGYTF
TGTGCCACCAGTGAGGTCGGGGTAGACTATGGCTACACCTTC
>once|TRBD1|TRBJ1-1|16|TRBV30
CAWSVLGQRTNTEAFF
TGTGCCTGGAGTGTGTTGGGACAGAGGACCAACACTGAAGCTTTCTTT
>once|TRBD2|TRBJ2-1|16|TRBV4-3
CASSLWTSGSVNEQFF
TGCGCCAGCAGCCTCTGGACTAGCGGGAGTGTGAATGAGCAGTTCTTC
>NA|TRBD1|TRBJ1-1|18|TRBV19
CASSIRRGTGAGNTEAFF
TGTGCCAGTAGTATACGTCGGGGGACAGGGGCTGGGAACACTGAAGCTTTCTTT
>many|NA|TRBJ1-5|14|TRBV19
CASSIVAGNQPQHF
TGTGCCAGTAGTATTGTGGCCGGGAATCAGCCCCAGCATTTT
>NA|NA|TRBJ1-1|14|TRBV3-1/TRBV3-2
CASSPGALNTEAFF
TGTGCCAGCAGCCCAGGGGCCTTGAACACTGAAGCTTTCTTT
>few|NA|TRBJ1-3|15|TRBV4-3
CASSQELTERNTIYF
TGCGCCAGCAGCCAAGAGCTGACAGAGAGAAACACCATATATTTT
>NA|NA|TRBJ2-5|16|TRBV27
CASSSGSAGRVKTQYF
TGTGCCAGCAGTTCGGGTTCGGCGGGTCGGGTGAAGACCCAGTACTTC
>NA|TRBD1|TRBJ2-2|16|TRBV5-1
CASSPAGTGNTGELFF
TGCGCCAGCAGCCCGGCCGGGACAGGGAACACCGGGGAGCTGTTTTTT
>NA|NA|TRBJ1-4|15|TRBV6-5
CASSYSTGIDEKLFF
TGTGCCAGCAGTTACTCCACAGGGATAGATGAAAAACTGTTTTTT
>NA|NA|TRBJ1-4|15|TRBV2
CASSEGGQPNEKLFF
TGTGCCAGCAGTGAGGGAGGGCAGCCCAATGAAAAACTGTTTTTT
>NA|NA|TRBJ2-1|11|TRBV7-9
CAIQFYNEQFF
TGTGCCATACAATTCTACAATGAGCAGTTCTTC
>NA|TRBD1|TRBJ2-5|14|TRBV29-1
CSVERGAQGETQYF
TGCAGCGTTGAACGAGGGGCACAGGGGGAGACCCAGTACTTC
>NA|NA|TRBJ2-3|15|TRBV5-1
CASSLALGGADTQYF
TGCGCCAGCAGCTTGGCCTTGGGCGGGGCAGATACGCAGTATTTT
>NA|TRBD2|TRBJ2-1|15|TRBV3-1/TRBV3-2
CASSWTGTSSNEQFF
TGTGCCAGCAGCTGGACCGGGACTAGCAGCAATGAGCAGTTCTTC
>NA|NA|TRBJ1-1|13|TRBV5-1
CASKVGGATEAFF
TGCGCCAGCAAGGTTGGGGGGGCTACTGAAGCTTTCTTT
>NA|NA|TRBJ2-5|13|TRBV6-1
CASSEGPSGTQYF
TGTGCCAGCAGTGAAGGACCTAGTGGGACCCAGTACTTC
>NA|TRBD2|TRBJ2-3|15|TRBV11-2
CASSLGGLDTDTQYF
TGTGCCAGCAGCTTAGGTGGACTAGACACAGATACGCAGTATTTT
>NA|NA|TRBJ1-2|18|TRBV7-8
CASSSGVAGSDRDYGYTF
TGTGCCAGCAGCTCGGGGGTGGCAGGGTCGGATAGGGACTATGGCTACACCTTC
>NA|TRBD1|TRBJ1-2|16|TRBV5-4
CASSLAGTGYGYGYTF
TGTGCCAGCAGCTTGGCCGGGACAGGGTACGGCTATGGCTACACCTTC
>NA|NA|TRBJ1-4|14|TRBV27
CASSLLTDREKLFF
TGTGCCAGCAGTTTATTGACGGACAGAGAAAAACTGTTTTTT
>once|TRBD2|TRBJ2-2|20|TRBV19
CASSTLTGTSGRIGTGELFF
TGTGCCAGTAGTACACTGACCGGGACTAGCGGGAGAATAGGCACCGGGGAGCTGTTTTTT
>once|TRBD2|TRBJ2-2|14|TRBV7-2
CASSRQREFGELFF
TGTGCCAGCAGCCGGCAGCGGGAGTTCGGGGAGCTGTTTTTT
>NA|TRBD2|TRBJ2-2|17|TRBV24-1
CATSGRTSGSTTGELFF
TGTGCCACCAGTGGCCGGACTAGCGGGAGTACGACCGGGGAGCTGTTTTTT
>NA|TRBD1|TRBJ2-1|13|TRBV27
CASRQTGRNEQFF
TGTGCCAGCAGACAGACAGGGCGGAATGAGCAGTTCTTC
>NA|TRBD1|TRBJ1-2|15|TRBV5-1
CASSLEGTGENGYTF
TGCGCCAGCAGCTTGGAGGGGACAGGGGAGAATGGCTACACCTTC
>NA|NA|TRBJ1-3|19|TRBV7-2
CASSLAWQTGSFGGNTIYF
TGTGCCAGCAGCTTAGCTTGGCAAACAGGTTCCTTTGGAGGAAACACCATATATTTT
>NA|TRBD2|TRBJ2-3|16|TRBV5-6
CASGRGRAWGTDTQYF
TGTGCCAGCGGTCGAGGGAGGGCTTGGGGGACAGATACGCAGTATTTT
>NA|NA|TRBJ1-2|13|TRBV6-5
CASVRGRGYGYTF
TGTGCCAGCGTTCGTGGGCGTGGCTATGGCTACACCTTC